A selection of T cell receptor beta chains follows, all from one sample in a study of radiotherapy plus CTLA-4 blockade in lung cancer. Clones were sequenced by immunoSEQ multiplex PCR, and TCRdb holds only the in-frame ones, with some missing. The repertoire holds some 100,000 clones, with 78% as singletons. This material consisted of peripheral blood, taken from a patient treated with radiotherapy plus ipilimumab. The receptors were sampled from a human donor with non-small cell lung cancer who had a partial response to radiotherapy plus ipilimumab. CDR3s leave out the opening cysteine and the closing phenylalanine or tryptophan. Fields, in order: V gene, J gene, D gene, CDR3 protein. The D gene is left open where the match is weak.

V gene: TRBV11-2; J gene: TRBJ2-7; D gene: NA; CDR3 protein: ASSLSRGRTSREQY
V gene: TRBV29-1; J gene: TRBJ1-2; D gene: TRBD1; CDR3 protein: SSVGDREQNYGYT
V gene: TRBV19; J gene: TRBJ1-2; D gene: TRBD1; CDR3 protein: ASTRKGDRAYGYT
V gene: TRBV27; J gene: TRBJ2-1; D gene: TRBD2; CDR3 protein: ASNSQLAGGLNEQF
V gene: TRBV16; J gene: TRBJ1-2; D gene: TRBD1; CDR3 protein: ASSQYDREFHPGDGYT
V gene: TRBV18; J gene: TRBJ2-5; D gene: TRBD2; CDR3 protein: ASSLGLAGGKLQETQY
V gene: TRBV10-3; J gene: TRBJ2-2; D gene: NA; CDR3 protein: AIRTGSSSGELF
V gene: TRBV28; J gene: TRBJ1-5; D gene: NA; CDR3 protein: ASSQRQFSNQPQH
V gene: TRBV4-2; J gene: TRBJ2-2; D gene: TRBD2; CDR3 protein: ASSQDIVRETNTGELF
V gene: TRBV28; J gene: TRBJ1-5; D gene: NA; CDR3 protein: ASSLDIYQPQH
V gene: TRBV6-1; J gene: TRBJ2-7; D gene: TRBD1; CDR3 protein: AGAKTGDNEQY
V gene: TRBV7-9; J gene: TRBJ2-3; D gene: TRBD2; CDR3 protein: ASSRTSGSTDTQY
V gene: TRBV5-6; J gene: TRBJ2-4; D gene: TRBD1; CDR3 protein: ASSLGQGANKNIQY
V gene: TRBV7-2; J gene: TRBJ2-3; D gene: TRBD2; CDR3 protein: ASSLSMTSGPQDTQY
V gene: TRBV18; J gene: TRBJ2-1; D gene: NA; CDR3 protein: ASSPGRNEQF
V gene: TRBV28; J gene: TRBJ2-1; D gene: TRBD2; CDR3 protein: ASSFGEGEQF
V gene: TRBV5-1; J gene: TRBJ1-4; D gene: TRBD1; CDR3 protein: ASSPGQGPSEKLF
V gene: TRBV13; J gene: TRBJ1-1; D gene: TRBD1; CDR3 protein: ASSRDRGYTEAF
V gene: TRBV15; J gene: TRBJ2-3; D gene: TRBD2; CDR3 protein: ATSRETSGRHTYTDTQY
V gene: TRBV5-1; J gene: TRBJ2-5; D gene: NA; CDR3 protein: ASSSLVGGTQETQY
V gene: TRBV5-1; J gene: TRBJ1-1; D gene: NA; CDR3 protein: ASSPGREDTEAF
V gene: TRBV7-9; J gene: TRBJ2-3; D gene: NA; CDR3 protein: ASSFFLGVLDTQY
V gene: TRBV5-1; J gene: TRBJ2-7; D gene: TRBD1; CDR3 protein: ASGQGAYEQY
V gene: TRBV15; J gene: TRBJ2-5; D gene: TRBD2; CDR3 protein: ATSRTVAGGQETQY
V gene: TRBV7-2; J gene: NA; D gene: TRBD2; CDR3 protein: ASSRRASGLSYEQY
V gene: TRBV7-2; J gene: TRBJ2-1; D gene: TRBD2; CDR3 protein: ASSLRSSGSYNEQF
V gene: TRBV6-5; J gene: TRBJ1-1; D gene: NA; CDR3 protein: ASSFRTANTEAF
V gene: TRBV27; J gene: TRBJ2-1; D gene: TRBD2; CDR3 protein: ASGIPGLAGFNEQF
V gene: TRBV18; J gene: TRBJ2-3; D gene: TRBD1; CDR3 protein: ASSPPVWGRGKTDTQY
V gene: TRBV7-3; J gene: TRBJ2-1; D gene: TRBD2; CDR3 protein: ASSPPVAGGSYNEQF
V gene: TRBV4-1; J gene: TRBJ2-2; D gene: TRBD2; CDR3 protein: ASSQNPTSGNTGELF
V gene: TRBV7-8; J gene: TRBJ1-1; D gene: NA; CDR3 protein: ASSRLQGIGNTEAF
V gene: TRBV4-1; J gene: TRBJ2-5; D gene: NA; CDR3 protein: ASSQEDSSGETQY
V gene: TRBV5-5; J gene: TRBJ2-1; D gene: NA; CDR3 protein: ASSPDYNSYNEQF
V gene: TRBV28; J gene: TRBJ2-1; D gene: NA; CDR3 protein: ASSFTGLARNEQF
V gene: TRBV5-1; J gene: TRBJ2-3; D gene: TRBD2; CDR3 protein: ASSLGTSADTQY
V gene: TRBV18; J gene: TRBJ2-1; D gene: NA; CDR3 protein: ASSPPSRPSYNEQF
V gene: TRBV2; J gene: TRBJ2-6; D gene: TRBD1; CDR3 protein: ASSDGVQGASGANVLT
V gene: TRBV18; J gene: TRBJ2-7; D gene: TRBD1; CDR3 protein: ASSPSLTGGQGNYEQY
V gene: TRBV5-4; J gene: TRBJ2-3; D gene: NA; CDR3 protein: ASSGGLLGTDTQY
V gene: TRBV7-9; J gene: TRBJ2-5; D gene: TRBD2; CDR3 protein: ASSSNSGGGETQY
V gene: TRBV28; J gene: TRBJ2-2; D gene: NA; CDR3 protein: ASSLWGQNTGELF
V gene: TRBV29-1; J gene: TRBJ2-1; D gene: TRBD2; CDR3 protein: STRGTSINEQF
V gene: TRBV11-2; J gene: TRBJ2-1; D gene: NA; CDR3 protein: ASSPSPGSFGYNEQF
V gene: TRBV28; J gene: TRBJ2-3; D gene: NA; CDR3 protein: ASSLGGGYTDTQY
V gene: TRBV19; J gene: TRBJ2-5; D gene: NA; CDR3 protein: ASAVAVQETQY
V gene: TRBV6-5; J gene: TRBJ1-1; D gene: NA; CDR3 protein: ASTETGGVEAF
V gene: TRBV10-3; J gene: TRBJ1-1; D gene: NA; CDR3 protein: AISDNTGGGFGTEAF
V gene: TRBV18; J gene: TRBJ2-7; D gene: NA; CDR3 protein: ASSPSSSYEQY
V gene: TRBV6-1; J gene: TRBJ1-6; D gene: NA; CDR3 protein: ASSQRFGNSPLH
V gene: TRBV2; J gene: TRBJ1-5; D gene: NA; CDR3 protein: ASRTGWGNQPQH
V gene: TRBV9; J gene: TRBJ2-3; D gene: TRBD2; CDR3 protein: ASSSPSGISQY
V gene: TRBV28; J gene: TRBJ2-3; D gene: TRBD2; CDR3 protein: ASSLPSGSTGTQY
V gene: TRBV7-2; J gene: TRBJ2-3; D gene: NA; CDR3 protein: ASRIQSGDTQY
V gene: TRBV14; J gene: TRBJ2-2; D gene: TRBD1; CDR3 protein: ASSPIRDRATGELF
V gene: TRBV10-3; J gene: TRBJ2-2; D gene: TRBD2; CDR3 protein: AISDRGLAGLTGELF
V gene: TRBV2; J gene: TRBJ2-6; D gene: NA; CDR3 protein: ASRKGGSGANVLT
V gene: TRBV10-3; J gene: TRBJ2-5; D gene: TRBD1; CDR3 protein: ASSVRDRGLETQY
V gene: TRBV19; J gene: TRBJ1-2; D gene: TRBD1; CDR3 protein: ASSIGRARGQGASNYGYT
V gene: TRBV9; J gene: TRBJ2-1; D gene: NA; CDR3 protein: ASSVDSGPYNEQF